These T cell receptor beta chains were read from a single sample in a study of T-cell reconstitution after alpha-beta-depleted transplantation in children. In TCRdb, the PCR reads were re-called with MiXCR into one record per CDR3 protein. The data contain 670,000 or so distinct CDR3 sequences, about 12% of them seen just once; the ten biggest clones take up about 0.77%. The sequenced sample was PBMCs, obtained before TCRalphabeta/CD19-depleted stem cell transplant. All receptors derive from a girl aged 2-10 years with congenital amegakaryocytic thrombocytopenia, due to receive a stem cell transplant. CDR3s include the opening cysteine and the closing phenylalanine or tryptophan. Clone size is stated in some rows and not others, as once, few, many or a class when expanded.

J,size,V,CDR3
TRBJ2-1,many,TRBV20-1,CSASQGAYEQFF
TRBJ1-4,few,TRBV5-1,CASSLSRATNEKLFF
TRBJ2-2,many,TRBV9,CASGANTGELFF
TRBJ2-5,few,TRBV18,CASSRRQGSETQYF
TRBJ2-3,.,TRBV6-1,CASRATSGRFADTQYF
TRBJ2-1,many,TRBV20-1,CSAPQAYNEQFF
TRBJ2-5,few,TRBV18,CASSSRREETQYF
TRBJ2-1,.,TRBV12-3/TRBV12-4,CASTGEWGRARNEQFF
TRBJ2-5,.,TRBV29-1,CSVAEIGGETQYF
TRBJ2-5,.,TRBV25-1,CASRMTGLETQYF
TRBJ2-1,.,TRBV20-1,CSAAYGGPRRKESSYNEQFF
TRBJ2-3,few,TRBV20-1,CSARVPGARIDTQYF
TRBJ2-3,few,TRBV28,CASTKGTSGREGQYF
TRBJ2-3,few,TRBV28,CASSLGLLGTDTQYF
TRBJ2-2,.,TRBV2,CASSPLAGGPGELFF
TRBJ2-7,few,TRBV20-1,CSARATADYEQYF
TRBJ2-3,many,TRBV5-1,CASSLAHSSGDTQYF
TRBJ1-2,many,TRBV20-1,CSARPPTGANYGYTF
TRBJ2-2,many,TRBV12-3/TRBV12-4,CASSFRGLTGELFF
TRBJ2-1,many,TRBV20-1,CSPRPGPSYNEQFF
TRBJ2-4,many,TRBV20-1,CSARGEDGGNIQYF
TRBJ1-3,many,TRBV11-2,CASSFRADGRSGNTIYF
TRBJ1-2,.,TRBV18,CASSGGPFGYTF
TRBJ2-7,many,TRBV12-3/TRBV12-4,CASSFRGTPYEQYF
TRBJ2-5,few,TRBV12-3/TRBV12-4,CASSATGSQETQYF
TRBJ1-4,many,TRBV6-5,CASSYSGDNEKLFF
TRBJ2-2,few,TRBV5-1,CASSPPTTNTGELFF
TRBJ2-1,many,TRBV5-1,CASSSHLGVDEQFF
TRBJ2-7,.,TRBV5-1,CASSLDVTGGGYEQYF
TRBJ2-6,few,TRBV9,CASSVAVLSGANVLTF
TRBJ1-2,.,TRBV7-9,CASSFRQDLYGYTF
TRBJ2-5,few,TRBV12-3/TRBV12-4,CASGGSTRDVETQYF
TRBJ2-3,few,TRBV5-5,CASSFESETDTQYF
TRBJ2-1,many,TRBV28,CASSRPGLAGLDQFF
TRBJ2-2,few,TRBV12-3/TRBV12-4,CASSFDAGGTGELFF
TRBJ2-3,few,TRBV14,CASSPGRGTADTQYF
TRBJ2-1,.,TRBV3-1,CACSQDLAKRSSYNEQFF
TRBJ2-3,.,TRBV20-1,CSASGREGLVPLDTQYF
TRBJ2-3,.,TRBV12-3/TRBV12-4,CASRLGQGSRTDTQYF
TRBJ2-5,.,TRBV3-1,CASSHLTGEETQYF
TRBJ1-5,many,TRBV7-8,CASSLGLRVGQPQHF
TRBJ2-7,few,TRBV20-1,CSASWREYEQYF
TRBJ2-7,.,TRBV29-1,CSVAGESSYEQYF
TRBJ2-7,few,TRBV5-1,CASSLPRQGISSYEQYF
TRBJ2-3,many,TRBV5-1,CASSPEGRITDTQYF
TRBJ2-3,many,TRBV29-1,CSVGSASGRSDTQYF
TRBJ2-7,many,TRBV5-1,CASVGENYEQYF
TRBJ1-1,.,TRBV10-3,CAADDGNTEAFF
TRBJ2-3,many,TRBV28,CASARTTPVTDTQYF
TRBJ2-5,.,TRBV14,CASSQLVGPRKETQYF
TRBJ2-7,many,TRBV5-1,CASSLVSGSSYEQYF
TRBJ2-3,few,TRBV5-1,CASSGSTTSTDTQYF
TRBJ1-4,many,TRBV7-9,CASMPGKNEKLFF
TRBJ2-3,few,TRBV7-2,CASSPRSREGTQYF
TRBJ2-1,few,TRBV3-1,CASSPGLAGYLPTYNEQFF
TRBJ1-1,few,TRBV5-1,CASSSVTTGVGTEAFF
TRBJ2-7,many,TRBV29-1,CSVEESYTYEQYF
TRBJ2-7,few,TRBV20-1,CSARRRAHEQYF
TRBJ2-7,many,TRBV20-1,CSLVGEGYEQYF